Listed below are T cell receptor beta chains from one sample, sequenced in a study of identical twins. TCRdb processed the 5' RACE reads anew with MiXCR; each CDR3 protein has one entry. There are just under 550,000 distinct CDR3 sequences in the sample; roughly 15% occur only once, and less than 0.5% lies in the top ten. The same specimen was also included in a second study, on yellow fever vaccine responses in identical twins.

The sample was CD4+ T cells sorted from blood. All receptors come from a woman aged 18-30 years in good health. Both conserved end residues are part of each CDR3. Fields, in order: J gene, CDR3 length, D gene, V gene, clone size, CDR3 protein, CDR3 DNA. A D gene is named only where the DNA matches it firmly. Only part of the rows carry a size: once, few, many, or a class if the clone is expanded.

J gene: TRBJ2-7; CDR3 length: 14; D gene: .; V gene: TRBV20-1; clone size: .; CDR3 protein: CSANRDKGLYEQYF; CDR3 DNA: TGCAGTGCCAACCGGGACAAGGGTCTTTACGAGCAGTACTTC
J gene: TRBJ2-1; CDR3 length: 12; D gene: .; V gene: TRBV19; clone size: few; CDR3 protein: CASSTAQWEQFF; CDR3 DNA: TGTGCCAGTAGTACCGCCCAGTGGGAGCAGTTCTTC
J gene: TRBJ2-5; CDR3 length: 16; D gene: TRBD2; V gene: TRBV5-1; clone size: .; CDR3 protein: CASSKPGLAGRETQYF; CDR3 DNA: TGCGCCAGCAGCAAACCGGGACTAGCGGGAAGGGAGACCCAGTACTTC
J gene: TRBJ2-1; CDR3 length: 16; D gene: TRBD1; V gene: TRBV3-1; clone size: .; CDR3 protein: CASSQFTGASYNEQFF; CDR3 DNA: TGTGCCAGCAGCCAATTCACAGGGGCCTCCTACAATGAGCAGTTCTTC
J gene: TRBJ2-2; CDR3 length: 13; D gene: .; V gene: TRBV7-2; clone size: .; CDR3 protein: CASSLYGVGELFF; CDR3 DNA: TGTGCCAGCAGCTTATACGGGGTCGGGGAGCTGTTTTTT
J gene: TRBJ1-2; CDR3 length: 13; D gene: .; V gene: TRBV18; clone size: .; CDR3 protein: CASSPRDFYGYTF; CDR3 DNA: TGTGCCAGCTCACCACGGGACTTCTATGGCTACACCTTC
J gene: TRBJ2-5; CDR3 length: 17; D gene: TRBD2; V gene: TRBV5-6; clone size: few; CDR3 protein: CASSLDPGAGGYETQYF; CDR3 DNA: TGTGCCAGCAGCTTGGACCCGGGAGCGGGAGGGTATGAGACCCAGTACTTC
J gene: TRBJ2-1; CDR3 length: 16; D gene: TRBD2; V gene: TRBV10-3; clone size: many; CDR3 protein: CAISEGTSGRYNEQFF; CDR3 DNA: TGTGCCATCAGTGAGGGGACTAGCGGGAGATACAATGAGCAGTTCTTC
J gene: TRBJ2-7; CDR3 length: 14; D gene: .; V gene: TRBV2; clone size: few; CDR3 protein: CASSEGEQVYEQYF; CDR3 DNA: TGTGCCAGCAGTGAAGGTGAACAGGTCTACGAGCAGTACTTC
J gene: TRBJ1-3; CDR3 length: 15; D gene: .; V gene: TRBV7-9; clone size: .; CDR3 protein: CASSLMEGPGNTIYF; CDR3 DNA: TGTGCCAGCAGCTTAATGGAGGGGCCCGGAAACACCATATATTTT
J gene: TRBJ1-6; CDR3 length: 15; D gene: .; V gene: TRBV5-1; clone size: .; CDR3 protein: CASRTGGADNSPLHF; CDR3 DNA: TGCGCCAGCAGAACCGGGGGAGCGGATAATTCACCCCTCCACTTT
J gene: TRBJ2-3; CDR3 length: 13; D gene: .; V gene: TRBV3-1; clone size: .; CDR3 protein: CASSHPAGGTQYF; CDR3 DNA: TGTGCCAGCAGCCATCCCGCCGGGGGTACGCAGTATTTT
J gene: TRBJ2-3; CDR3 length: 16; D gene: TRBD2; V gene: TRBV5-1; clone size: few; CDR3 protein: CASSLSGTSDADTQYF; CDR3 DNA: TGCGCCAGCAGCTTATCCGGGACTAGCGACGCCGATACGCAGTATTTT
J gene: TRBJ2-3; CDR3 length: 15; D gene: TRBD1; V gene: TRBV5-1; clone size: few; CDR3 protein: CASTRTGYVTDTQYF; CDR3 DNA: TGCGCCAGCACCCGGACAGGGTATGTCACAGATACGCAGTATTTT
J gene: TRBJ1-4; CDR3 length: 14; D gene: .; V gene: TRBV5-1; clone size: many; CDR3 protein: CASSELSLGEKLFF; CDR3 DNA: TGCGCCAGCAGCGAGTTGAGTTTGGGAGAAAAACTGTTTTTT
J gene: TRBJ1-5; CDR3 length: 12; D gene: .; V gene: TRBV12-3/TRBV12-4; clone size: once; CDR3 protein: CASSPRRQPQHF; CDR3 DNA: TGTGCCAGCAGTCCTCGCCGGCAGCCCCAGCATTTT
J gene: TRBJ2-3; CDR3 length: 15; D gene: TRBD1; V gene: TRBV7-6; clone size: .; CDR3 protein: CASSLLTGETDTQYF; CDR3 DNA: TGTGCCAGCAGCTTATTGACAGGGGAAACAGATACGCAGTATTTT
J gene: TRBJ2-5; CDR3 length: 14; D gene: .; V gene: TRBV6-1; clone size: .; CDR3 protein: CASRGTLYQETQYF; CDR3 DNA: TGTGCCAGTCGAGGGACCCTGTATCAAGAGACCCAGTACTTC
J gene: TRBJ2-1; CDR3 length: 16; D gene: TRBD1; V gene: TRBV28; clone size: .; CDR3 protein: CASSSGTGGSYNEQFF; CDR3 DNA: TGTGCCAGCAGCTCCGGGACAGGGGGATCCTACAATGAGCAGTTCTTC
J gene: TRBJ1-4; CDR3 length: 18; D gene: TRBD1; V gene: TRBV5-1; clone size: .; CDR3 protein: CASSMDRGRRATNEKLFF; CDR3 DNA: TGCGCCAGCAGCATGGACAGGGGGCGAAGAGCAACTAATGAAAAACTGTTTTTT
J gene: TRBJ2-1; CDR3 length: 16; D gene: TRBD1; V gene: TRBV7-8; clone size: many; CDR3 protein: CASSLFGTGAYNEQFF; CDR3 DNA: TGTGCCAGCAGCTTATTCGGGACAGGGGCCTACAATGAGCAGTTCTTC
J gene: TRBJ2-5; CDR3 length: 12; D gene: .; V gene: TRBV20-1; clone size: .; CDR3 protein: CSALDSQETQYF; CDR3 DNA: TGCAGTGCCCTGGACAGTCAAGAGACCCAGTACTTC
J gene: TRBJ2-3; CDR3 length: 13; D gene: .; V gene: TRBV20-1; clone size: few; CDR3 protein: CSAGTASTDTQYF; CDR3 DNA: TGCAGTGCTGGGACGGCTAGCACAGATACGCAGTATTTT
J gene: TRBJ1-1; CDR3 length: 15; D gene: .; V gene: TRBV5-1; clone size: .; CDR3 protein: CASSLAGVLNTEAFF; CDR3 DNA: TGCGCCAGCAGCTTGGCTGGGGTTCTGAACACTGAAGCTTTCTTT
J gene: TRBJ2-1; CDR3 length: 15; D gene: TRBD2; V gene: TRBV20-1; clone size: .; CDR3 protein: CSAREEAGAYNEQFF; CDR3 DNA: TGCAGTGCTAGAGAGGAAGCGGGAGCCTACAATGAGCAGTTCTTC
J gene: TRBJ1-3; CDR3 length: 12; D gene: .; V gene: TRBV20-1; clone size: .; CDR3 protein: CSARWSGNTIYF; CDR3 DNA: TGCAGTGCTAGATGGTCTGGAAACACCATATATTTT
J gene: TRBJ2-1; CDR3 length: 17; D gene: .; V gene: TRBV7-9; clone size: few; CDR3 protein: CASSLMAGVPTSEEQFF; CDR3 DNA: TGTGCCAGCAGCTTGATGGCCGGCGTACCAACTTCGGAAGAGCAGTTCTTC
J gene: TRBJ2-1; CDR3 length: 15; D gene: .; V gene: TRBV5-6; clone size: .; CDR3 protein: CASSLVLGHYNEQFF; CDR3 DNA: TGTGCCAGCAGCTTGGTATTAGGGCATTACAATGAGCAGTTCTTC
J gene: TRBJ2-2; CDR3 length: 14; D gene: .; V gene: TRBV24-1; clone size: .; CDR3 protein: CATSDRLNTGELFF; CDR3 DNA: TGTGCCACCAGTGACAGGTTGAACACCGGGGAGCTGTTTTTT
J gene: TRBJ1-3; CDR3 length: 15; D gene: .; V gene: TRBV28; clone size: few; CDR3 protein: CASSLLGTSGNTIYF; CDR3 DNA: TGCGCCAGCAGTTTATTGGGGACATCTGGAAACACCATATATTTT
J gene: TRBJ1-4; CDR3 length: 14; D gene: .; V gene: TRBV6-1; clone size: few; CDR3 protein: CASRPVLTNEKLFF; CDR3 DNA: TGTGCCAGCAGACCGGTATTGACTAATGAAAAACTGTTTTTT
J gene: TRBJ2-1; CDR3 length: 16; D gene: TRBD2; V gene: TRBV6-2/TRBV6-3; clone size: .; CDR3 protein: CASSSTSGRPYNEQFF; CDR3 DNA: TGTGCCAGCAGCTCGACTAGCGGGAGACCATACAATGAGCAGTTCTTC
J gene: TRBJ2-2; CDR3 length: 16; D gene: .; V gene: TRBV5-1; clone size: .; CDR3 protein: CASSLVGFEGTGELFF; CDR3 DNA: TGCGCCAGCAGCTTGGTTGGTTTCGAGGGCACCGGGGAGCTGTTTTTT
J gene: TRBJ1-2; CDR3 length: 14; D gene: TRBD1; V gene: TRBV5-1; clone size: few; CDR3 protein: CASSLTGGNYGYTF; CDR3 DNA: TGCGCCAGCAGCTTGACAGGGGGCAACTATGGCTACACCTTC
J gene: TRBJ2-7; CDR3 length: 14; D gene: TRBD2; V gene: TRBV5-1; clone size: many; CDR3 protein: CASSPGGGSYEQYF; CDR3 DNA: TGCGCCAGCAGCCCGGGGGGGGGGTCCTACGAGCAGTACTTC
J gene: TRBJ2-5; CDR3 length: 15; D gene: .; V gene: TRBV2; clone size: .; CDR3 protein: CASTTQAGSQETQYF; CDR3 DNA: TGTGCCAGCACCACCCAGGCCGGATCCCAAGAGACCCAGTACTTC
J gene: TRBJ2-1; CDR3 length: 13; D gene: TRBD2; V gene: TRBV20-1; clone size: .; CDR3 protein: CSAASGGAGFTVF; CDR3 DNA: TGCAGTGCCGCTAGCGGGGGGGCAGGTTTTACGGTCTTC
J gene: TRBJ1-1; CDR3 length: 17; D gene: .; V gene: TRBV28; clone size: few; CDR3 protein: CASSFVISGALNTEAFF; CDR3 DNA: TGTGCCAGCAGTTTCGTGATTTCGGGGGCCCTGAACACTGAAGCTTTCTTT
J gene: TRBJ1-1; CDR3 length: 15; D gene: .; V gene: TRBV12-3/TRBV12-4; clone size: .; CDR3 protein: CASSLAPSLNTEAFF; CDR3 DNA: TGTGCCAGCAGTCTCGCGCCGAGTCTGAACACTGAAGCTTTCTTT
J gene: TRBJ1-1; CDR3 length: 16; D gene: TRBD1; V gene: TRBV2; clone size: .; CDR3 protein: CASSEGTGAGNTEAFF; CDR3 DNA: TGTGCCAGCAGTGAAGGGACAGGGGCAGGGAACACTGAAGCTTTCTTT
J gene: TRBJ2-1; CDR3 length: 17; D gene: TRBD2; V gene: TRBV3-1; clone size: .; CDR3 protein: CASCQLLATSSYNEQFF; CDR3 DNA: TGTGCCAGCTGCCAGCTACTAGCGACGAGCTCCTACAATGAGCAGTTCTTC
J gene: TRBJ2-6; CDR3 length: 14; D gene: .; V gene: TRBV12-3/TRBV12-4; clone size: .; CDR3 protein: CASSSDGGANVLTF; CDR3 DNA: TGTGCCAGCAGTTCTGACGGGGGAGCCAACGTCCTGACTTTC
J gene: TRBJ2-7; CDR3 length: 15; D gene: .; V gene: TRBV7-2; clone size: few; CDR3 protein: CASSPRATVRNEQYF; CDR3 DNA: TGTGCCAGCAGCCCACGAGCGACAGTCCGTAACGAGCAGTACTTC
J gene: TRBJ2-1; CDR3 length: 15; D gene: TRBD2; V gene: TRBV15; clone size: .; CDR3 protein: CATSRVPSGSDEQFF; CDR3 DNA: TGTGCCACCAGCAGAGTACCTAGCGGGAGTGATGAGCAGTTCTTC
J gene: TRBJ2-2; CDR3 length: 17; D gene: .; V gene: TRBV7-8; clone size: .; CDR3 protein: CASSLAGAGANTGELFF; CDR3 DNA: TGTGCCAGCAGCTTAGCAGGCGCCGGCGCGAACACCGGGGAGCTGTTTTTT
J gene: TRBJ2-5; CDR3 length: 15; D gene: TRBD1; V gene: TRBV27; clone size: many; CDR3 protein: CASSSTGLRGETQYF; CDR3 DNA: TGTGCCAGCAGCTCCACCGGACTCAGGGGGGAGACCCAGTACTTC
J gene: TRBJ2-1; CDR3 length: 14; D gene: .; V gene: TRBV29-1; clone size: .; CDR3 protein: CSVEEATSYNEQFF; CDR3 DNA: TGCAGCGTTGAAGAAGCGACCTCCTACAATGAGCAGTTCTTC
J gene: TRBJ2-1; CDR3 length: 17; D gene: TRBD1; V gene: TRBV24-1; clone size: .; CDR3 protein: CATSEGRGQGLTNEQFF; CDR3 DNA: TGTGCCACCAGTGAGGGCAGGGGACAGGGGCTAACGAATGAGCAGTTCTTC
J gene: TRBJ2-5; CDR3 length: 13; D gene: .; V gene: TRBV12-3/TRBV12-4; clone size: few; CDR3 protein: CASSSVPLETQYF; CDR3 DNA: TGTGCCAGCAGTTCGGTCCCTTTGGAGACCCAGTACTTC
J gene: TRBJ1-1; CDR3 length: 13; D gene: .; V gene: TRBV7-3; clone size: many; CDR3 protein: CASSLTGVTEAFF; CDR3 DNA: TGTGCCAGCAGCTTAACGGGGGTCACTGAAGCTTTCTTT
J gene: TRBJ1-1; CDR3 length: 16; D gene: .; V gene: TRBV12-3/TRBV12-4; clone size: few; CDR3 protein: CASSSPPRTATSEAFF; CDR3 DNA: TGTGCCAGCAGTTCCCCACCCCGGACGGCTACCTCAGAAGCTTTCTTT
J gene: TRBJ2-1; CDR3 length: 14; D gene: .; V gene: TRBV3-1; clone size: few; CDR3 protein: CASSQGATYNEQFF; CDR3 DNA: TGTGCCAGCAGCCAGGGGGCAACCTACAATGAGCAGTTCTTC